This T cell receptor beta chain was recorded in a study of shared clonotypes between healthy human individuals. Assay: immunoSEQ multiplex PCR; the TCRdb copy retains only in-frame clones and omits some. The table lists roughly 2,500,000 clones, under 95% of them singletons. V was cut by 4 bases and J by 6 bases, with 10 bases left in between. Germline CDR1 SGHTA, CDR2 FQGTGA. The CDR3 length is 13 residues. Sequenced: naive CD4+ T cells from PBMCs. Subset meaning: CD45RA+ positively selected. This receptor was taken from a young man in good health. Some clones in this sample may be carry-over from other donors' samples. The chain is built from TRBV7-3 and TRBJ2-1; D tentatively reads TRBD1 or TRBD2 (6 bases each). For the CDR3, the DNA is TGTGCCAGCAGCTCGGAGGGGGGCAATGAGCAGTTCTTC. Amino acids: CASSSEGGNEQFF.